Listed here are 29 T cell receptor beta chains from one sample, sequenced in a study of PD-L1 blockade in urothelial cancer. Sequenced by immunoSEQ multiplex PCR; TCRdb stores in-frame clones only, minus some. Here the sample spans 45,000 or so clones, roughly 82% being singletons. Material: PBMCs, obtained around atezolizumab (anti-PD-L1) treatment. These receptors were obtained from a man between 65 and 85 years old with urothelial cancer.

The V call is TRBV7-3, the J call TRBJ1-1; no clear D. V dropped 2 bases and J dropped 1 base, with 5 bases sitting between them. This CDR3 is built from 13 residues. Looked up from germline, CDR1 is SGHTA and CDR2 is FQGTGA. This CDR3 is CASSLLANTEAFF. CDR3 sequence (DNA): TGTGCCAGCAGCTTACTAGCGAACACTGAAGCTTTCTTT.

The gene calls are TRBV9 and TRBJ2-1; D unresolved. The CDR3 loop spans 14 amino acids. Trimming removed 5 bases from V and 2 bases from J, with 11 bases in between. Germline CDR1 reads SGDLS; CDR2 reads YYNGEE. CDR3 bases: TGTGCCAGCAGTCAAGGAGCCCCCTACAATGAGCAGTTCTTC. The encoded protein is CASSQGAPYNEQFF.

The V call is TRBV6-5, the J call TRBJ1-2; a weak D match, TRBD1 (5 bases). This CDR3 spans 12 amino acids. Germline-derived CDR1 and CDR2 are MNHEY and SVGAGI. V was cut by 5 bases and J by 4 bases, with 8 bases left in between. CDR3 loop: CASSRDFYGYTF. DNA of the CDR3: TGTGCCAGCAGTCGGGACTTCTATGGCTACACCTTC.

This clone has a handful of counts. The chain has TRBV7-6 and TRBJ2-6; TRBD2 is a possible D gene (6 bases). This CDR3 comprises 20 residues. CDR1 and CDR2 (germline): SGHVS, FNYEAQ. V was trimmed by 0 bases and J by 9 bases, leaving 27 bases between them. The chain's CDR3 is CASSLAGRRESGSRGNVLTF. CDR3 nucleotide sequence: TGTGCCAGCAGCTTAGCGGGGAGGAGGGAATCGGGATCCCGGGGCAACGTCCTGACTTTC.

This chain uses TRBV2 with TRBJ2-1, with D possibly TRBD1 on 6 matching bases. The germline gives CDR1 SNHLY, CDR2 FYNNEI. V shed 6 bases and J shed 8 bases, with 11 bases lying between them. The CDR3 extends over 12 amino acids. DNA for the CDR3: TGTGCCAGCAGCGTGCAGGGGCATGAGCAGTTCTTC. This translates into CASSVQGHEQFF. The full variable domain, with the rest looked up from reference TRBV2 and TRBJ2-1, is EPEVTQTPSHQVTQMGQEVILRCVPISNHLYFYWYRQILGQKVEFLVSFYNNEISEKSEIFDDQFSVERPDGSNFTLKIRSTKLEDSAMYFCASSVQGHEQFFGPGTRLTVL.

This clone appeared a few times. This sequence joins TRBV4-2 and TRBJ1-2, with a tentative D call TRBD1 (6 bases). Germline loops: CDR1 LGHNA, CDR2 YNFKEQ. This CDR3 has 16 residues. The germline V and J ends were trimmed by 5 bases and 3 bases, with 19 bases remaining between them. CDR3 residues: CASSGRTVSLDYGYTF. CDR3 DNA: TGTGCCAGCAGCGGGCGGACAGTTTCGCTGGACTATGGCTACACCTTC.

The CDR3, as DNA: TGTGCCAGCAGATGGGGGGGCGCGGGAAACACTGAAGCTTTCTTT. The encoded protein is CASRWGGAGNTEAFF. The rearrangement uses TRBV6-5 and TRBJ1-1; TRBD1 is a possible D gene (6 bases). Per the germline V gene, CDR1 is MNHEY and CDR2 is SVGAGI. V lost 6 bases, J lost 2 bases, and 16 bases lay in between. CDR3 length: 15 residues.

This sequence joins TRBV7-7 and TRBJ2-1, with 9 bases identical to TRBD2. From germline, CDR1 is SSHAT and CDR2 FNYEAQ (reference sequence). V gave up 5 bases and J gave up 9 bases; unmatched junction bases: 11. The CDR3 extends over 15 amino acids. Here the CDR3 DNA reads TGTGCCAGCAGCCGAGGTGGCGGGGGGGCCGCTGAGCAGTTCTTC. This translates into CASSRGGGGAAEQFF.

CDR3 nucleotide sequence: TGTGCCAGCTCACCGGGATTGAGGACACAACTGAACCCCAATCAGCCCCAGCATTTT. Amino acids: CASSPGLRTQLNPNQPQHF. The V gene is TRBV18, the J gene TRBJ1-5; possible D gene TRBD1, 5 bases. CDR3 length equals 19 residues. Deletions cut 3 bases from V and 3 bases from J, with 24 bases between. The germline gives CDR1 KGHSH, CDR2 LQKENI.

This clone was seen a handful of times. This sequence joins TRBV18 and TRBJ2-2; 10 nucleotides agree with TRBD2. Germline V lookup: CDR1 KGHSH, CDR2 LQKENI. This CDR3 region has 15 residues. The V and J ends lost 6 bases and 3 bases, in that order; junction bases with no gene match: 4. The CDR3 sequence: CASSPGLADTGELFF. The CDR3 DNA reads TGTGCCAGCTCCCCAGGACTAGCGGACACCGGGGAGCTGTTTTTT.

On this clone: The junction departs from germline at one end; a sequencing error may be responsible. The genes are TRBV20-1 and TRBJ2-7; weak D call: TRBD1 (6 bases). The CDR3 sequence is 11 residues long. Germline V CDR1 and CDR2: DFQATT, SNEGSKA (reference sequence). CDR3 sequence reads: CSARVIGGVIF. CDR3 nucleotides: TGCAGTGCCCGGGTTATAGGGGGAGTCATTTTC.

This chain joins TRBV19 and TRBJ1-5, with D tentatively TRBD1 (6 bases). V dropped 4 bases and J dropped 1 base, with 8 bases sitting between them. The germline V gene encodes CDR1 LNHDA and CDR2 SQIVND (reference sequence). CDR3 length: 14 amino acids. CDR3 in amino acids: CASSSQGSNQPQHF. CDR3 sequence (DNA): TGTGCCAGTAGTAGCCAGGGGAGCAATCAGCCCCAGCATTTT.

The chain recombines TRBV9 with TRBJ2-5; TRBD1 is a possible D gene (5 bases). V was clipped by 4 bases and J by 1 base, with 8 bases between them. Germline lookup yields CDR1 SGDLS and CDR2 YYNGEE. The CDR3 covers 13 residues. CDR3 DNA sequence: TGTGCCAGCAGCCTGGGGCCCCAAGAGACCCAGTACTTC. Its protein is CASSLGPQETQYF.

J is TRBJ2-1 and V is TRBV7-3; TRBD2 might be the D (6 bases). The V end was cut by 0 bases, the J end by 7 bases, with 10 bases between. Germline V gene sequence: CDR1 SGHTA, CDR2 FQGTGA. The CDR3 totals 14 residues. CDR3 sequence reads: CASSLTGRGNEQFF. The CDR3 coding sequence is TGTGCCAGCAGCTTAACGGGTCGGGGGAATGAGCAGTTCTTC.

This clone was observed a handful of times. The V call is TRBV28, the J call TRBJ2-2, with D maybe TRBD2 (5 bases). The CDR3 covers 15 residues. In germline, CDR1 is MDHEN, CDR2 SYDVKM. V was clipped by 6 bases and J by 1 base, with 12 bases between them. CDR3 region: CASRRSAGNTGELFF. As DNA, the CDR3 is TGTGCCAGCAGACGCAGCGCGGGGAACACCGGGGAGCTGTTTTTT.

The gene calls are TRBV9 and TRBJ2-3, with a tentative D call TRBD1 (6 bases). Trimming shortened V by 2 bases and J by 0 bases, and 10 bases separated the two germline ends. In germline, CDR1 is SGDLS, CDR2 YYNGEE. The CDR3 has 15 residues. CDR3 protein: CASSVGGRSTDTQYF. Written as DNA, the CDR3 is TGTGCCAGCAGCGTTGGGGGCCGTAGCACAGATACGCAGTATTTT. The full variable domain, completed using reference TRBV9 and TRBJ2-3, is DSGVTQTPKHLITATGQRVTLRCSPRSGDLSVYWYQQSLDQGLQFLIQYYNGEERAKGNILERFSAQQFPDLHSELNLSSLELGDSALYFCASSVGGRSTDTQYFGPGTRLTVL.

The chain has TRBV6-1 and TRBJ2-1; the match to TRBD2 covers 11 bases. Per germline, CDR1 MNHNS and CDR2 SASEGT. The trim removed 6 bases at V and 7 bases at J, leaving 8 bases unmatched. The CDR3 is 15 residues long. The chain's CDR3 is CASRGIAGGRNEQFF. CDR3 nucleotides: TGTGCCAGCAGGGGGATAGCGGGGGGGAGAAATGAGCAGTTCTTC.

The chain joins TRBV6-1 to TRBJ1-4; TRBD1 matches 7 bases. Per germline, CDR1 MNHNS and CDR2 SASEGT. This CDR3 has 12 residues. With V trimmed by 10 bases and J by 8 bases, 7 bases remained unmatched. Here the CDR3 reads CATMGQREKLFF. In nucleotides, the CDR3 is TGTGCCACCATGGGACAGCGAGAAAAACTGTTTTTT.

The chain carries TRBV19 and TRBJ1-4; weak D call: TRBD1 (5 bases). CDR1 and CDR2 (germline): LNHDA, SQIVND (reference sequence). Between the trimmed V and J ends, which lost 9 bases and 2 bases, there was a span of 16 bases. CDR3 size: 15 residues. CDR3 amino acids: CASLGTLGTNEKLFF. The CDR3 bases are TGTGCCAGCCTCGGGACTCTCGGGACTAATGAAAAACTGTTTTTT.

The CDR3 DNA reads TGTGCCAGTATGGGGCAGGGGAACTCTGGAAACACCATATATTTT. Translation gives CASMGQGNSGNTIYF. The chain recombines TRBV19 with TRBJ1-3; TRBD1 might be the D (6 bases). The CDR3 sequence is 15 residues long. Germline V lookup: CDR1 LNHDA, CDR2 SQIVND (reference sequence). The V and J ends lost 7 bases and 0 bases respectively, with 13 bases between them.

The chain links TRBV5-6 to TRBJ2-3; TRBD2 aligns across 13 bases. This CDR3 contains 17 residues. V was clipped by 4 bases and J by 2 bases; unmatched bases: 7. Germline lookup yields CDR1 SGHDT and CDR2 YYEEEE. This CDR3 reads CASSGTSGGAFTDTQYF. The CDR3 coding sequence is TGTGCCAGCAGCGGAACTAGCGGGGGGGCCTTCACAGATACGCAGTATTTT.

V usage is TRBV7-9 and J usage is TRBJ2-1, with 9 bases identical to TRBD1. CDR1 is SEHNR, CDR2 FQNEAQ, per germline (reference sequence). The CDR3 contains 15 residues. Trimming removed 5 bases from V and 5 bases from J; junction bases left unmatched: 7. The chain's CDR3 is CASSPGQGPHNEQFF. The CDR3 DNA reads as TGTGCCAGCAGCCCGGGACAGGGACCCCACAATGAGCAGTTCTTC.

CDR3 residues: CASRQSGASTEAFF. CDR3 nucleotide sequence: TGTGCCAGTAGGCAAAGTGGGGCTAGCACTGAAGCTTTCTTT. This chain links TRBV19 with TRBJ1-1, with D maybe TRBD1 (5 bases). The CDR3 extends over 14 amino acids. Trimming took 6 bases from V and 4 from J, leaving 15 bases between them. Germline V CDR1 and CDR2: LNHDA, SQIVND (reference sequence).

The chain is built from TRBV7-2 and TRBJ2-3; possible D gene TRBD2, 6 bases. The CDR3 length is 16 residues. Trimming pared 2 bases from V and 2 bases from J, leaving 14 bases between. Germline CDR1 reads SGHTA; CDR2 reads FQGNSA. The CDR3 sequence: CASSLILGGATDTQYF. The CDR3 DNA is TGTGCCAGCAGCTTAATCCTCGGAGGGGCCACAGATACGCAGTATTTT.

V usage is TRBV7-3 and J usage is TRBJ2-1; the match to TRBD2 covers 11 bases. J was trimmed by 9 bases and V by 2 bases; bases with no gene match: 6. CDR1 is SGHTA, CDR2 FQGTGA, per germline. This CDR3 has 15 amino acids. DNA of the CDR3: TGTGCCAGCAGCTTAGTAGCGGGGGGGCAGAGTGAGCAGTTCTTC. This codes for CASSLVAGGQSEQFF.

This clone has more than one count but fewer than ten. In nucleotides, the CDR3 is TGCGCCAGCAGCGGACAGGTCTCGAACACTGAAGCTTTCTTT. Encoded protein: CASSGQVSNTEAFF. V is TRBV4-3 and J is TRBJ1-1, with 7 positions matching TRBD1. Germline lookup yields CDR1 LGHNA and CDR2 YSLEER. The CDR3 contains 14 residues. V dropped 5 bases and J dropped 1; count of bases not matched to a gene: 4.

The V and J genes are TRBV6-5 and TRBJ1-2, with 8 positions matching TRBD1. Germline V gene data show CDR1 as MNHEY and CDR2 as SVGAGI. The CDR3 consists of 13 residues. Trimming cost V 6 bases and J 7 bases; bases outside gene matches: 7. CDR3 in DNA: TGTGCCAGCAGCCGACAGGGGAGTGGTGGCTACACCTTC. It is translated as CASSRQGSGGYTF.

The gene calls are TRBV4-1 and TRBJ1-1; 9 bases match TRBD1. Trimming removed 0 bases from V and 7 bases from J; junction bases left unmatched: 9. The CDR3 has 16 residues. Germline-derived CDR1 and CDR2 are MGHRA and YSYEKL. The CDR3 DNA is TGCGCCAGCAGCCAAGATCGAAGGGACAGGGACTTTGAAGCTTTCTTT. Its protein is CASSQDRRDRDFEAFF.

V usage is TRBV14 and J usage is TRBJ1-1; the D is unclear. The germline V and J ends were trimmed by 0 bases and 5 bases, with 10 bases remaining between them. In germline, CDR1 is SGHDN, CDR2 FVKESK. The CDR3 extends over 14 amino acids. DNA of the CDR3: TGTGCCAGCAGCCAAGAATCAGCGGGGACTGAAGCTTTCTTT. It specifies CASSQESAGTEAFF.